Listed here are 13 T cell receptor beta chains from one sample, sequenced in a study of T cells in women clearing cervical HPV infection. The repertoire was sequenced with immunoSEQ multiplex PCR; TCRdb's copy has only in-frame clones and lacks some. Its listing shows 20,000 or so clones. The sequenced sample was blood buffy coat. The receptors here all came from a woman between 18 and 70 years old with a cervical HPV16 infection that either progressed to CIN3+ or cleared (not recorded which).

About this clone itself: The read ends 3 residues before the CDR3 terminus; that terminus is restored from the germline J gene. The J gene is TRBJ2-1, the V gene TRBV20-1, with D possibly TRBD2 on 5 matching bases. This CDR3 comprises 14 residues. Trimming took 6 bases from V and 0 from J, leaving 12 bases between them. Germline V gene lookup returns CDR1 DFQATT and CDR2 SNEGSKA (reference sequence). The covered CDR3 bases are TGCAGTGCGGTGGACTTAAGCTCCTACAATGAG. It codes for CSAVDLSSYNE. From start to end, the CDR3 is CSAVDLSSYNEQFF.

Comments on this clone: The sequence runs out 3 residues before the end of the CDR3; the remainder is reconstructed from the germline J gene. The chain employs TRBV19 and TRBJ1-2; perhaps TRBD1 as D (5 bases). The CDR3 has 14 residues. The germline CDR1 and CDR2 sequences are LNHDA and SQIVND (reference sequence). With 3 bases removed from V and 2 bases from J, the gap between germline ends came to 10 bases. CDR3 DNA (partial): TGTGCCAGTAGTATCCTCGACAGAAACTATGGC. Its protein is CASSILDRNYG. The full CDR3 is CASSILDRNYGYTF.

As regards this clone: Read sequence stops 3 residues before the CDR3 end, and the germline J gene provides the missing end. The rearrangement uses TRBV5-1 and TRBJ2-2; TRBD2 matches 10 bases. This CDR3 is 19 amino acids long. The V gene's germline CDR1 is SGHRS and CDR2 YFSETQ. The ends lost 0 bases at V and 4 bases at J; junction bases unmatched: 12. Incomplete CDR3 DNA: TGCGCCAGCAGCTTGGCCTCTAGCGGGGGCCTTATTAGCACCGGGGAG. Protein product: CASSLASSGGLISTGE. The whole CDR3 region reads CASSLASSGGLISTGELFF.

About this clone: The read comes to an end 3 residues before the CDR3 does, leaving the germline J gene to fill in the end. The chain joins TRBV4-2 to TRBJ2-1; 11 bases align to TRBD2. The CDR3 has 21 residues. Germline assignment: CDR1 LGHNA and CDR2 YNFKEQ. Trimming took 0 bases from V and 0 from J; bases not matched to a gene: 13. CDR3 DNA, as far as it was read: TGTGCCAGCAGCCAAGATCAAGCTAGCGGGAGGCTTAGGAGCTCCTACAATGAG. This translates into CASSQDQASGRLRSSYNE. Given in full, the CDR3 is CASSQDQASGRLRSSYNEQFF.

To note about this clone: The missing CDR3 end, 3 residues past where the read stops, is filled in from the germline J gene. The same CDR3 arises from other DNA sequences in this sample as well. J is TRBJ2-3 and V is TRBV2; 7 nucleotides line up with TRBD2. This CDR3 is 14 amino acids long. Germline V CDR1 and CDR2: SNHLY, FYNNEI. The CDR3 reads CASHLGLLNQPQYF. CDR3 DNA, as far as it was read: TGTGCCAGCCACTTGGGACTATTAAATCAACCG.

Concerning this clone: The CDR3 end falls 3 residues outside the read, so it is completed with the germline J gene. The gene calls are TRBV20-1 and TRBJ1-1, with a possible D match to TRBD1 (5 bases). This CDR3 region has 13 residues. Trimming shortened V by 4 bases and J by 5 bases, and 14 bases separated the two germline ends. Looked up from germline, CDR1 is DFQATT and CDR2 is SNEGSKA (reference sequence). Here the CDR3 reads CSAIRQAGTEAFF. The DNA read from the CDR3 is TGCAGTGCTATTCGGCAGGCAGGGACTGAA.

A word on this clone: The observed sequence ends 3 residues before the CDR3 terminus, with the missing tail filled in from the germline J gene. This chain joins TRBV2 and TRBJ2-5; D remains unclear. This CDR3 contains 12 residues. Germline V gene sequence: CDR1 SNHLY, CDR2 FYNNEI. V lost 5 bases and J 7 bases, leaving 11 bases between the germline ends. Partial CDR3 DNA: TGTGCCAGCAGTCGCACACGTGGGACC. Translated, it gives CASSRTRGT. The complete CDR3 reads CASSRTRGTQYF.

On this clone itself: Sequencing ends 3 residues short of the CDR3 end; the germline J gene provides the rest. This sequence joins TRBV20-1 and TRBJ1-2, with D maybe TRBD1 (6 bases). This CDR3 has 14 residues. V lost 6 bases to trimming and J lost 1 base, with 15 bases between them. Looked up from germline, CDR1 is DFQATT and CDR2 is SNEGSKA (reference sequence). The CDR3 here is CSARDYRVNYGYTF. CDR3 DNA (partial): TGCAGTGCAAGGGATTACAGGGTTAACTATGGC.

Concerning this clone itself: Read coverage stops 3 residues before the CDR3 terminus; the germline J gene supplies the remainder. The chain recombines TRBV2 with TRBJ2-7; 8 bases agree with TRBD1. Germline V gene lookup returns CDR1 SNHLY and CDR2 FYNNEI. The CDR3 is made up of 16 amino acids. V lost 4 bases and J lost 0; bases outside the gene matches: 8. The sequenced CDR3 bases are TGTGCCAGCAGTGGATTGGGACAGGCCCTCTCCTACGAG. Its protein is CASSGLGQALSYE. The whole CDR3 sequence reads CASSGLGQALSYEQYF.

As for this clone: The read is 3 residues too short to cover the CDR3 end, so that end is filled in from the germline J gene. The V gene is TRBV6-2 or TRBV6-3, the J gene TRBJ1-1; possibly TRBD1 for D (6 bases). CDR1 and CDR2 from the germline V gene are MNHEY and SVGEGT. The V end was cut by 5 bases, the J end by 0 bases, with 13 bases between. This CDR3 region has 15 residues. The sequenced CDR3 bases are TGTGCCAGCAGTGCGACAGGAGGAATGAACACTGAA. Translation gives CASSATGGMNTE. The CDR3 reads in full as CASSATGGMNTEAFF.

With regard to this clone: The read gets to within 3 residues of the CDR3 end, and the germline J gene fills in the rest. J is TRBJ2-3 and V is TRBV9; 13 bases are shared with TRBD2. Germline CDR1 SGDLS, CDR2 YYNGEE. The CDR3 is 15 residues long. The part of the CDR3 DNA that was read is TGTGCCAGCAGCGGCGGACCGGGACTAGCGGGGTCG. It translates to CASSGGPGLAGS. The whole CDR3 sequence is CASSGGPGLAGSQYF. The full variable domain, its missing parts supplied by reference TRBV9 and TRBJ2-3, is DSGVTQTPKHLITATGQRVTLRCSPRSGDLSVYWYQQSLDQGLQFLIQYYNGEERAKGNILERFSAQQFPDLHSELNLSSLELGDSALYFCASSGGPGLAGSQYFGPGTRLTVL.

Remarks on this clone: The sequenced fragment ends 3 residues before the CDR3 boundary, so the rest is inferred from the germline J gene. This rearrangement joins TRBV10-3 to TRBJ2-1, with 12 bases that match TRBD2. The CDR3 totals 15 residues. V shed 6 bases and J 4 bases; nucleotides not matched to a gene: 4. Germline V gene data show CDR1 as ENHRY and CDR2 as SYGVKD. The CDR3 sequence: CAISPTSGGYNEQFF. CDR3 DNA, as far as it was read: TGTGCCATCAGCCCTACTAGCGGGGGGTACAATGAG.

Remarks on this clone: Sequencing ends 3 residues short of the CDR3 end; the germline J gene provides the rest. This chain links TRBV29-1 with TRBJ2-7; 8 nucleotides agree with TRBD1. Germline values: CDR1 SQVTM, CDR2 ANQGSEA. This CDR3 comprises 11 residues. Germline trimming cut 7 bases from V and 5 bases from J; bases unmatched to any gene: 4. CDR3 residues: CSGGQDHEQYF. Partial CDR3 DNA: TGCAGCGGGGGACAGGACCACGAG.